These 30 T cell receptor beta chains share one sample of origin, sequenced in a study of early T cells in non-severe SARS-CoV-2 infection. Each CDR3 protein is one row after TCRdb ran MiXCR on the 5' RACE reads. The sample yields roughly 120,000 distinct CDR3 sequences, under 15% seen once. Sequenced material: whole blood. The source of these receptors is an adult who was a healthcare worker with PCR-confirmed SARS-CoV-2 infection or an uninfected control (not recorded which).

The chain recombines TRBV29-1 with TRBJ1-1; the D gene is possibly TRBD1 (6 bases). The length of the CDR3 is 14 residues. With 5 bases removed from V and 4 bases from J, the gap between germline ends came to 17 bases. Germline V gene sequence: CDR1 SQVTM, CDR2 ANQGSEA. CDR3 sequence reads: CSVHSWLGGTEAFF. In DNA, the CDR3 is TGCAGCGTTCACTCTTGGTTAGGGGGCACTGAAGCTTTCTTT.

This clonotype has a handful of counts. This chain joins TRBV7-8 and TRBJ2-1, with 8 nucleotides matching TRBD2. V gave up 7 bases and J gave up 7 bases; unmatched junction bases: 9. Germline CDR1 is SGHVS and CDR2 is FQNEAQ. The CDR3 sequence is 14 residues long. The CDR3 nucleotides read TGTGCCAGCACCCTACGGGGGGGATGGAATGAGCAGTTCTTC. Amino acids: CASTLRGGWNEQFF. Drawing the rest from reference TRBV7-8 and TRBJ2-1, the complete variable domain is GAGVSQSPRYKVAKRGQDVALRCDPISGHVSLFWYQQALGQGPEFLTYFQNEAQLDKSGLPSDRFFAERPEGSVSTLKIQRTQQEDSAVYLCASTLRGGWNEQFFGPGTRLTVL.

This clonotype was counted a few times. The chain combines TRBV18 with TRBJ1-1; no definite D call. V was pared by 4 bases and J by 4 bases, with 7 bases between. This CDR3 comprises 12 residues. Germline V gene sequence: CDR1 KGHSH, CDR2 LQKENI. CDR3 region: CASSRDSTEAFF. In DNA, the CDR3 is TGTGCCAGCTCACGGGATTCCACTGAAGCTTTCTTT. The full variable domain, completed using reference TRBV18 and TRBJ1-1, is NAGVMQNPRHLVRRRGQEARLRCSPMKGHSHVYWYRQLPEEGLKFMVYLQKENIIDESGMPKERFSAEFPKEGPSILRIQQVVRGDSAAYFCASSRDSTEAFFGQGTRLTVV.

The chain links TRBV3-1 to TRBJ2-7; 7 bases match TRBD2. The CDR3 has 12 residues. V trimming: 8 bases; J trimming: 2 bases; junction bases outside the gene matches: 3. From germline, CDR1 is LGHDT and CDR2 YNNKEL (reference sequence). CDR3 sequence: CASGGGAYEQYF. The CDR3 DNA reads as TGTGCCAGCGGTGGGGGGGCCTACGAGCAGTACTTC.

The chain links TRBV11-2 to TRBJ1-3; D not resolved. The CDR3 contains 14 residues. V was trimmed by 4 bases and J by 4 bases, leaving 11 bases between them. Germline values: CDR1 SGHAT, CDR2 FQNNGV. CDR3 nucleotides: TGTGCCAGCAGCTCACCTCACGTAGGAAACACCATATATTTT. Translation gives CASSSPHVGNTIYF.

Here the CDR3 DNA reads TGTGCCAGCAGCTTTTTCCCACGTCCCAATGGCTACACCTTC. Translating it yields CASSFFPRPNGYTF. The chain recombines TRBV5-8 with TRBJ1-2; D gene unclear. Trimming left V 2 bases short and J 6 bases short, with 14 bases between. The CDR3 spans 14 residues. Looked up from germline, CDR1 is SGHTS and CDR2 is YDEGEE.

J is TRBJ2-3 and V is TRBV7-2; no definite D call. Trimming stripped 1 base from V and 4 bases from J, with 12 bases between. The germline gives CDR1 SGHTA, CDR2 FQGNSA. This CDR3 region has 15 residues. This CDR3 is CASSLVPGPADTQYF. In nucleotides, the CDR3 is TGTGCCAGCAGCTTAGTCCCCGGCCCTGCAGATACGCAGTATTTT.

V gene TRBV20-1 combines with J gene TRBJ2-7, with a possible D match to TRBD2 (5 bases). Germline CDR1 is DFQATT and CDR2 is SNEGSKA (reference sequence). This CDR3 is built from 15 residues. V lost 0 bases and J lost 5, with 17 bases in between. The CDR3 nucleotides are TGCAGTGCTAGAGATTGGATACGGTCGGGAAACGAGCAGTACTTC. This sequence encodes CSARDWIRSGNEQYF.

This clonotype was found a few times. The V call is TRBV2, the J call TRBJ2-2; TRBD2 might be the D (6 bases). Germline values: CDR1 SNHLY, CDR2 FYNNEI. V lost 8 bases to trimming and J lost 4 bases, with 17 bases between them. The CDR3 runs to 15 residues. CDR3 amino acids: CASGEAPFSTGELFF. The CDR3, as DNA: TGTGCCAGCGGGGAGGCACCATTTAGCACCGGGGAGCTGTTTTTT.

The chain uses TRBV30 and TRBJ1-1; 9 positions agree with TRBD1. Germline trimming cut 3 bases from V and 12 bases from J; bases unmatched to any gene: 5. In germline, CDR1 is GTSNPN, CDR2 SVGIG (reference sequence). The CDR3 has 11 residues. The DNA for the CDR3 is TGTGCCTGGAGCCCCGGGACAGGGACTTTCTTT. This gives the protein CAWSPGTGTFF.

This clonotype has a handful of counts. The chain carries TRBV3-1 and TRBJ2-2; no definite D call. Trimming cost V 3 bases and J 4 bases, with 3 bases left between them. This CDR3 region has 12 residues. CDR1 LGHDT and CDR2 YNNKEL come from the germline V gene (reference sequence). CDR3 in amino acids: CASSHGTGELFF. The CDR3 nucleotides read TGTGCCAGCAGCCACGGCACCGGGGAGCTGTTTTTT.

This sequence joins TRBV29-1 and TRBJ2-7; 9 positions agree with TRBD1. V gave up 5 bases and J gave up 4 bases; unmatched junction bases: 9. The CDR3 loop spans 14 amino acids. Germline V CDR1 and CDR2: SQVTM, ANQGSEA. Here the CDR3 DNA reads TGCAGCGTTTCCTTGGGACAGGGAGGATACGAGCAGTACTTC. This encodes CSVSLGQGGYEQYF.

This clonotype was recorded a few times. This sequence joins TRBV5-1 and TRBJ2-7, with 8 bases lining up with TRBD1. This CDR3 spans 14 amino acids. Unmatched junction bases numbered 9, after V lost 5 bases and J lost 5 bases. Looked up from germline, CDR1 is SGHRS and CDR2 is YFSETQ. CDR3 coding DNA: TGCGCCAGCAGTAACACAGGGGGAATCAACGAGCAGTACTTC. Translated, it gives CASSNTGGINEQYF.

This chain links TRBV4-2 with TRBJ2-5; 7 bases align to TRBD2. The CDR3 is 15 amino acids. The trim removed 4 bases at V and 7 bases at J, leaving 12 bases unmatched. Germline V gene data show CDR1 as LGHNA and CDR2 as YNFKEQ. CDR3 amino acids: CASSLEAGKVGTQYF. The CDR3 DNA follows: TGTGCCAGCAGCCTTGAAGCGGGGAAAGTAGGGACCCAGTACTTC.

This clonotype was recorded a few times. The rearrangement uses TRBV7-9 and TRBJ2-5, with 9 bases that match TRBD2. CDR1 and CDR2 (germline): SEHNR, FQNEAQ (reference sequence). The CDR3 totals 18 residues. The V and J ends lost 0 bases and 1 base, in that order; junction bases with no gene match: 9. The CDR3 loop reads CASSLAGVASGIQETQYF. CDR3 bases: TGTGCCAGCAGCTTAGCGGGGGTGGCTAGCGGGATCCAAGAGACCCAGTACTTC.

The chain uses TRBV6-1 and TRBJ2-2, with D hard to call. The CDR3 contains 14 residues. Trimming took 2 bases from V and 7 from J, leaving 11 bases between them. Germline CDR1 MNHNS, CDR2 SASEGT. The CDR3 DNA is TGTGCCAGCAGTGAATTTTTTACGAACGGGGAGCTGTTTTTT. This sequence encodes CASSEFFTNGELFF.

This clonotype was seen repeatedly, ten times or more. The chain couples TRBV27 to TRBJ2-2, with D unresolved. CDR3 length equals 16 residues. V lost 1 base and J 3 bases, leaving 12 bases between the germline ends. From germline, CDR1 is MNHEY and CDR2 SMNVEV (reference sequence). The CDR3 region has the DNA TGTGCCAGCAGTTTATTGGGGTCGTGGGACACCGGGGAGCTGTTTTTT. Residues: CASSLLGSWDTGELFF.

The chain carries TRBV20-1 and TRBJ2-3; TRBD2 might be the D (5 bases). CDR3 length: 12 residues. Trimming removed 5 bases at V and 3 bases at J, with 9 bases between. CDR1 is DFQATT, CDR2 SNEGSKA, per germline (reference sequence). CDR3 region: CSARGLTDTQYF. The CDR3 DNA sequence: TGCAGTGCTCGCGGACTGACAGATACGCAGTATTTT.

In nucleotides, the CDR3 is TGTGCCAGCAGCCCACTAGCGGGGCACACAGATACGCAGTATTTT. It yields the protein CASSPLAGHTDTQYF. The gene calls are TRBV11-2 and TRBJ2-3; TRBD2 aligns across 10 bases. The junction had 4 bases not matched to a gene; V was cut back by 5 bases and J by 2 bases. From germline, CDR1 is SGHAT and CDR2 FQNNGV. CDR3 size: 15 residues.

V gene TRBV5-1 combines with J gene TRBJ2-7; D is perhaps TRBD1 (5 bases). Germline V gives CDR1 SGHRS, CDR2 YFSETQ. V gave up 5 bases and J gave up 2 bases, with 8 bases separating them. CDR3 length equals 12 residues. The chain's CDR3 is CASRGVTYEQYF. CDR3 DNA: TGCGCCAGCAGAGGGGTAACCTACGAGCAGTACTTC.

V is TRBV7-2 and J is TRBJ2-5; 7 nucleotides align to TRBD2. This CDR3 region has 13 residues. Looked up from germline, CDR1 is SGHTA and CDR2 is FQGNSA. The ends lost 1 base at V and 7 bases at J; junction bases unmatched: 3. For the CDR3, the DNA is TGTGCCAGCAGCTTAGGGGAGGGTGGGACCCAGTACTTC. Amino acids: CASSLGEGGTQYF.

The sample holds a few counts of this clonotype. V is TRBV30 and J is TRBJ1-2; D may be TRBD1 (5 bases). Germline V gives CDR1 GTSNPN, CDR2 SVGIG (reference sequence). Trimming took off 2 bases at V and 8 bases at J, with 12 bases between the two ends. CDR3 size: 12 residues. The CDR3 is CAWSRDPSGYTF. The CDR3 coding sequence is TGTGCCTGGAGTAGGGACCCTTCGGGCTACACCTTC.

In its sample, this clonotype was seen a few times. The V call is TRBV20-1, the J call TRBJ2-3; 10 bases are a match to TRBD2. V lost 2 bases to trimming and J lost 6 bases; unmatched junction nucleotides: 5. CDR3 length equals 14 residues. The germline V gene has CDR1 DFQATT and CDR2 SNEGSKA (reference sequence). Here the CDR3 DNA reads TGCAGTGCTAGAATTGCGGGACTAGCGGATACGCAGTATTTT. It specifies CSARIAGLADTQYF.

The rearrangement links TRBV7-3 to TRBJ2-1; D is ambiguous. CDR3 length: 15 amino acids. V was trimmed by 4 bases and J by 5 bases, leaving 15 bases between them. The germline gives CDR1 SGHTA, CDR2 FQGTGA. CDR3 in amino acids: CASSSRSGSDNEQFF. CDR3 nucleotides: TGTGCCAGCAGCTCCCGATCGGGTTCTGACAATGAGCAGTTCTTC.

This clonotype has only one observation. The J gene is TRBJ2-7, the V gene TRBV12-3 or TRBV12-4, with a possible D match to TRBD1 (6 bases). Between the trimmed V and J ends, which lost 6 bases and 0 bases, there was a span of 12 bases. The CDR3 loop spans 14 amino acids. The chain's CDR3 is CASSLGHSSYEQYF. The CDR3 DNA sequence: TGTGCCAGCAGCCTGGGACATTCCTCCTACGAGCAGTACTTC.

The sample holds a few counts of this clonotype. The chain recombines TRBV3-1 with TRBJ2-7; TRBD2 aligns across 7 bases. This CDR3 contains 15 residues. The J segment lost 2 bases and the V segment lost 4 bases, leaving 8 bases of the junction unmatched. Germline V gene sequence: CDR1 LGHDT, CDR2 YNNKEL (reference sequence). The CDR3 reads CASSRGSGDPYEQYF. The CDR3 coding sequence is TGTGCCAGCAGCCGGGGGAGCGGGGACCCCTACGAGCAGTACTTC.

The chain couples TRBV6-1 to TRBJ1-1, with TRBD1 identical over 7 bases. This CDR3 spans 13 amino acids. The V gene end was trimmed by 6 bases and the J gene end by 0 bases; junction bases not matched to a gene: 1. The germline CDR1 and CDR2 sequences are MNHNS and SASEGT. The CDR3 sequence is CASRGQLNTEAFF. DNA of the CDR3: TGTGCCAGCAGGGGACAGTTGAACACTGAAGCTTTCTTT.

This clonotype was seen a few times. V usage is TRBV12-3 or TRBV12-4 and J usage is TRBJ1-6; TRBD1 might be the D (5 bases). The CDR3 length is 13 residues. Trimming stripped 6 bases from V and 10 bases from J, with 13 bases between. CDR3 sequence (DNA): TGTGCCAGCAGCAGGGATAGGACCTCACCCCTCCACTTT. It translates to CASSRDRTSPLHF.

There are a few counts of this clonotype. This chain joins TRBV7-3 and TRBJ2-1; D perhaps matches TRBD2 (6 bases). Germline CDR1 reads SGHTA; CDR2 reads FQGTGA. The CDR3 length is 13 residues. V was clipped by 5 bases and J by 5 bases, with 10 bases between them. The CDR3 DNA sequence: TGTGCCAGCAGCCCCCGCGGGGACAATGAGCAGTTCTTC. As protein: CASSPRGDNEQFF.

CDR3 in amino acids: CASSFGQGAREQYF. DNA for the CDR3: TGCGCCAGCAGCTTCGGACAGGGGGCACGAGAGCAGTACTTC. The chain uses TRBV5-1 and TRBJ2-7, with 11 bases lining up with TRBD1. The germline gives CDR1 SGHRS, CDR2 YFSETQ. This CDR3 contains 14 residues. Losses at the gene ends were 2 bases for V and 7 bases for J; bases not matched to a gene: 5.